What follows is one T cell receptor beta chain and its context. TCRdb's table, derived via immunoSEQ multiplex PCR, lists solely in-frame clones and lacks some. The table includes some 65,000 clones, 88% detected once. This sample was taken from a study of siplizumab effects on memory and regulatory T cells. Sample: Tregs sorted from blood. This sequence was found in a human donor in good health.

The CDR3 here is CAWSLLMGATGELFF. The DNA for the CDR3 is TGTGCCTGGAGCCTTCTGATGGGGGCCACCGGGGAGCTGTTTTTT. The V gene is TRBV30, the J gene TRBJ2-2; a weak D match, TRBD1 (6 bases). Trimming cost V 3 bases and J 4 bases, with 15 bases left between them. This CDR3 has 15 amino acids. Germline V gene sequence: CDR1 GTSNPN, CDR2 SVGIG (reference sequence).